This T cell receptor beta chain was obtained from a study of graft-versus-host responses after intestinal transplantation. Notes on the study in general: Early HvG declines after transplant were associated with peak circulating GvH clone levels. The recipient marrow held GvH clones, and some of them showed up first in ileum or blood.

Grafts had their tissue processed, releasing intraepithelial and lamina propria lymphocytes. The germline CDR1 and CDR2 sequences are MNHEY and SVGAGI. Trimming shortened V by 2 bases and J by 4 bases, and 14 bases separated the two germline ends. The CDR3 extends over 15 amino acids. Data came from immunoSEQ multiplex PCR; TCRdb stores just in-frame clones and leaves some out. Altogether nearly 15,000 clones are present, approximately 59% being singletons, with the ten largest covering about 13%. On this clone: Its antigen is unknown.

This clonotype was obtained from a human patient who received an intestinal transplant, so some T cells may come from the graft donor. The material sequenced was ileum tissue, taken 524 days after transplant. The chain employs TRBV6-5 and TRBJ1-2; D is ambiguous. CDR3 loop: CASSYNQDAGYGYTF. CDR3 DNA sequence: TGTGCCAGCAGTTACAACCAGGACGCGGGCTATGGCTACACCTTC.